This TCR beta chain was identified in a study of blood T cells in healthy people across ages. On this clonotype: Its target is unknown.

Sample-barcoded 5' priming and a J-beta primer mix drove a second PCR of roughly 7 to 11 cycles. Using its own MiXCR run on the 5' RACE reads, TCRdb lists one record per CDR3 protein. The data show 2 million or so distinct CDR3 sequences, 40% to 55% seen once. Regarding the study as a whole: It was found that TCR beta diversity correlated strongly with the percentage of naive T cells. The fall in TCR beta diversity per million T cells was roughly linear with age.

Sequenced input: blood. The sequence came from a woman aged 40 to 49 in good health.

CDR3 DNA: TGTGCCAGCGAAACGGGGGGAGGCGGAGAGACCCAGTACTTC. Its translation: CASETGGGGETQYF. The chain joins TRBV2 to TRBJ2-5, with 7 nucleotides matching TRBD2. This CDR3 comprises 14 residues. The V gene end was trimmed by 8 bases and the J gene end by 4 bases; junction bases not matched to a gene: 10. Germline assignment: CDR1 SNHLY and CDR2 FYNNEI.